The rows below give T cell receptor delta chains drawn from one sample of a study of human gamma delta and Vdelta1 T cells. These TCRs are of unknown antigen specificity. TCRdb re-called the PCR reads through CATT. The sample consists of about 14,000 delta-chain clones, roughly 45% of them appearing once. The sample taken for sequencing was Vdelta1 gamma-delta T cells from blood grown in culture (DOT cells). Receptors originate from a human donor in good health. Each CDR3 is given with its conserved first and last residue. The D gene is left open where the match is weak. The listing skips clone size in some rows; elsewhere it reads once, few, many or a size class.

TRDV1	TRDJ1	few	-	CALGLNHGGANGRVTDKLIF	TGTGCTCTTGGATTAAATCATGGGGGGGCCAACGGGCGGGTCACCGATAAACTCATCTTT
TRDV1	TRDJ1	-	-	CALGERGLPWDEYTDKLIF	TGTGCTCTTGGGGAACGGGGCCTTCCCTGGGATGAGTACACCGATAAACTCATCTTT
TRDV1	TRDJ1	-	TRDD3	CALGGSPTSWLGDSTDKLIF	TGTGCTCTTGGGGGTTCGCCAACTTCCTGGCTGGGGGATAGCACCGATAAACTCATCTTT
TRDV1	TRDJ1	-	-	CALGEPVLHTGNTDKLIF	TGTGCTCTTGGGGAACCTGTCCTACACACTGGAAACACCGATAAACTCATCTTT
TRDV1	TRDJ1	few	TRDD3	CALGEGLGLPGGYGADKLIF	TGTGCTCTTGGGGAAGGACTAGGGCTGCCTGGGGGATACGGTGCCGATAAACTCATCTTT
TRDV1	TRDJ1	-	TRDD3	CALGERWRPSAIHVRGILSADKLIF	TGTGCTCTTGGGGAACGATGGAGGCCTTCCGCGATCCATGTGAGGGGGATACTAAGTGCCGATAAACTCATCTTT
TRDV1	TRDJ1	-	-	CALTVGVPNQTDKLIF	TGTGCTCTCACGGTCGGTGTTCCTAACCAAACCGATAAACTCATCTTT
TRDV1	TRDJ1	few	TRDD3	CALGEQVLHTGGATDKLIF	TGTGCTCTTGGGGAACAGGTCCTACATACTGGGGGAGCCACCGATAAACTCATCTTT
TRDV1	TRDJ1	-	TRDD3	CALGEREAGWGIPSLGTDKLIF	TGTGCTCTTGGGGAAAGAGAGGCCGGCTGGGGGATACCGTCCTTGGGCACCGATAAACTCATCTTT
TRDV1	TRDJ1	-	TRDD3	CALGEVRGGYWGYGTDKLIF	TGTGCTCTTGGGGAAGTGCGAGGGGGGTACTGGGGATACGGGACCGATAAACTCATCTTT
TRDV1	TRDJ1	few	-	CALGELTSYATGGEDDKLIF	TGTGCTCTTGGGGAACTAACTTCCTACGCTACTGGGGGAGAAGACGATAAACTCATCTTT
TRDV1	TRDJ1	-	-	CALGGRGNPYTDKLIF	TGTGCTCTTGGGGGTCGGGGAAATCCGTACACCGATAAACTCATCTTT
TRDV1	TRDJ1	few	-	CALGERMEMVGADKLIF	TGTGCTCTTGGGGAACGGATGGAGATGGTAGGGGCCGATAAACTCATCTTT
TRDV1	TRDJ1	medium-sized	TRDD3	CALGVYRIRQDTDKLIF	TGTGCTCTTGGGGTTTACCGGATACGCCAGGACACCGATAAACTCATCTTT
TRDV1	TRDJ1	-	TRDD2	CALGAPGGPSYVFGDRGADKLIF	TGTGCTCTTGGGGCCCCAGGGGGGCCTTCCTACGTTTTTGGGGACCGGGGGGCCGATAAACTCATCTTT
TRDV1	TRDJ1	-	TRDD3	CALGELCLGDTENTDKLIF	TGTGCTCTTGGGGAACTATGTCTGGGGGATACCGAAAACACCGATAAACTCATCTTT
TRDV1	TRDJ1	-	-	CALRPKNPPGEYPDKLIF	TGTGCTCTTCGGCCTAAAAATCCGCCTGGGGAATATCCCGATAAACTCATCTTT
TRDV1	TRDJ3	-	TRDD3	CALGELRGVWIRTGGVPVKSSWDTRQMFF	TGTGCTCTTGGGGAACTTAGGGGGGTATGGATTCGAACTGGGGGAGTACCCGTAAAAAGCTCCTGGGACACCCGACAGATGTTTTTC
TRDV1	TRDJ1	few	TRDD3	CALETPGITGGDKLIF	TGTGCTCTTGAGACTCCGGGTATTACTGGGGGGGATAAACTCATCTTT
TRDV1	TRDJ1	-	TRDD3	CALGELGPTPQVLGDTLIF	TGTGCTCTTGGGGAACTCGGTCCTACCCCACAGGTACTGGGGGATACACTCATCTTT
TRDV1	TRDJ1	-	TRDD3	CALGERRVPGGSKADKLIF	TGTGCTCTTGGGGAACGCCGGGTACCTGGGGGATCAAAGGCCGATAAACTCATCTTT
TRDV1	TRDJ3	few	TRDD3	CALGDLSYIRTGGYATRQMFF	TGTGCTCTTGGGGACCTTTCCTACATCCGTACTGGGGGATACGCCACCCGACAGATGTTTTTC
TRDV1	TRDJ2	few	TRDD3	CALGETLPSRGGYIATAQLFF	TGTGCTCTTGGGGAAACCCTTCCCTCGCGTGGGGGATACATTGCTACAGCACAACTCTTCTTT
TRDV1	TRDJ1	few	TRDD3	CALGELPTSWGIGGHTDKLIF	TGTGCTCTTGGGGAACTTCCTACATCCTGGGGGATAGGGGGACACACCGATAAACTCATCTTT
TRDV2	TRDJ1	-	TRDD3	CACDTCSWGILPDADKLIF	TGTGCCTGTGACACCTGTTCTTGGGGGATACTACCGGACGCCGATAAACTCATCTTT
TRDV1	TRDJ4	-	TRDD3	CALGELVGILSVRLGDTRARPLIF	TGTGCTCTTGGGGAACTAGTTGGTATCCTCTCGGTCCGGTTGGGGGATACTCGGGCCAGACCCCTGATCTTT
TRDV1	TRDJ1	-	TRDD3	CALGELFPSRGYGLVTDKLIF	TGTGCTCTTGGGGAACTTTTCCCTAGCAGGGGATACGGTTTAGTCACCGATAAACTCATCTTT
TRDV1	TRDJ1	few	TRDD2	CALGELAPPSYDVGGKTDKLIF	TGTGCTCTTGGGGAACTAGCACCTCCTTCCTACGATGTTGGGGGTAAAACCGATAAACTCATCTTT
TRDV1	TRDJ1	-	-	CALGEDLGRAGVYTDKLIF	TGTGCTCTTGGGGAAGATTTAGGGCGGGCTGGGGTGTACACCGATAAACTCATCTTT
TRDV1	TRDJ1	-	TRDD3	CALGELNPLLTPHIGWGILTDKLIF	TGTGCTCTTGGGGAACTAAACCCATTGCTAACTCCACACATCGGCTGGGGGATTTTAACCGATAAACTCATCTTT
TRDV1	TRDJ4	-	TRDD3	CALGFLEGTGGRSARPLIF	TGTGCTCTTGGGTTCCTTGAAGGTACTGGGGGACGCTCTGCCAGACCCCTGATCTTT
TRDV1	TRDJ1	-	-	CALGEQRIPIRGTGPLYTDKLIF	TGTGCTCTTGGGGAACAACGAATTCCTATTAGGGGTACGGGACCGTTGTACACCGATAAACTCATCTTT
TRDV1	TRDJ1	-	-	CALGAPLPTPWGIGLRENTDKLIF	TGTGCTCTTGGGGCCCCCCTTCCTACGCCGTGGGGGATAGGTCTACGGGAAAACACCGATAAACTCATCTTT
TRDV1	TRDJ1	-	TRDD3	CALGERSRSILGGVYTDKLIF	TGTGCTCTTGGGGAAAGGTCTCGATCAATACTGGGGGGCGTCTACACCGATAAACTCATCTTT
TRDV1	TRDJ1	-	-	CALGDRDPLAADKLIF	TGTGCTCTTGGGGACCGGGACCCGTTGGCGGCCGATAAACTCATCTTT
TRDV1	TRDJ1	-	-	CALGEFRDRDTDKLIF	TGTGCTCTTGGGGAATTTCGGGATAGAGACACCGATAAACTCATCTTT
TRDV1	TRDJ1	few	-	CALGEKTSFGPYTDKLIF	TGTGCTCTTGGGGAGAAGACTTCCTTCGGACCCTACACCGATAAACTCATCTTT
TRDV1	TRDJ1	-	TRDD3	CALGEIDPRWGLRYTDKLIF	TGTGCTCTTGGGGAAATAGATCCACGCTGGGGGCTTCGGTACACCGATAAACTCATCTTT
TRDV1	TRDJ1	few	TRDD3	CALGEGRRRGIRADKLIF	TGTGCTCTTGGGGAGGGACGTAGGCGGGGGATACGTGCCGATAAACTCATCTTT
TRDV1	TRDJ4	few	-	CALGELSQSSPKMGGGGPLIF	TGTGCTCTTGGGGAACTAAGTCAATCTTCCCCTAAAATGGGGGGAGGGGGACCCCTGATCTTT
TRDV1	TRDJ1	few	TRDD3	CALGGTIFWGMYTDKLIF	TGTGCTCTTGGGGGAACGATATTCTGGGGGATGTACACCGATAAACTCATCTTT
TRDV1	TRDJ1	-	-	CALGETETSYLTLLLGGISTDKLIF	TGTGCTCTTGGGGAAACGGAGACTTCCTACCTGACCCTGTTACTCGGGGGGATATCCACCGATAAACTCATCTTT
TRDV1	TRDJ1	once	TRDD3	CALGERPFWANGILGAEYTDKLIF	TGTGCTCTTGGGGAACGGCCCTTCTGGGCAAATGGGATCCTGGGGGCCGAGTACACCGATAAACTCATCTTT
TRAV29/DV5	TRDJ1	-	TRDD3	CAASATGRTGDIRDKLIF	TGTGCAGCAAGCGCGACAGGGAGAACGGGGGATATACGAGATAAACTCATCTTT
TRDV1	TRDJ1	few	TRDD3	CALGDRFSYRLGDTEYTDKLIF	TGTGCTCTTGGGGACCGTTTTTCCTACCGGCTGGGGGATACCGAGTACACCGATAAACTCATCTTT
TRAV23/DV6	TRDJ1	-	-	CAGAGGPNLWALIF	TGTGCAGGCGCGGGGGGGCCGAATCTATGGGCACTCATCTTT
TRDV1	TRDJ1	few	-	CALGELRARIGSGTLVPTDKLIF	TGTGCTCTTGGGGAACTTAGGGCGCGCATCGGCTCTGGGACCTTGGTACCGACCGATAAACTCATCTTT
TRDV1	TRDJ1	few	TRDD3	CALGVSAPYWGWGISDKLIF	TGTGCTCTTGGGGTTTCCGCTCCCTACTGGGGCTGGGGGATTTCCGATAAACTCATCTTT
TRDV1	TRDJ1	few	TRDD3	CALGDFLYWGTTDKLIF	TGTGCTCTTGGGGATTTCCTTTACTGGGGAACGACCGATAAACTCATCTTT
TRDV1	TRDJ1	-	TRDD3	CALGELASVSYWGISASQLCWTDKLIF	TGTGCTCTTGGGGAACTTGCATCGGTCTCTTACTGGGGGATATCTGCGTCTCAACTTTGTTGGACCGATAAACTCATCTTT
TRDV1	TRDJ1	few	TRDD3	CALGRFYGGILGVTDKLIF	TGTGCTCTTGGGCGCTTCTACGGGGGGATACTTGGCGTGACCGATAAACTCATCTTT
TRDV1	TRDJ1	-	-	CALGELPSIRPSYEYWGTRRPRDKLIF	TGTGCTCTTGGGGAACTTCCCTCAATCCGTCCTTCCTACGAATACTGGGGGACCCGTCGTCCCCGCGATAAACTCATCTTT
TRDV1	TRDJ1	few	-	CALGELTRGGDTDKLIF	TGTGCTCTTGGGGAACTGACCCGCGGGGGTGACACCGATAAACTCATCTTT
TRDV1	TRDJ1	-	TRDD3	CALGELVPYPLGTYTDKLIF	TGTGCTCTTGGGGAACTAGTCCCCTATCCACTGGGGACATACACCGATAAACTCATCTTT
TRDV1	TRDJ2	-	TRDD3	CALGNYLLRRDTPPYPTAQLFF	TGTGCTCTTGGGAACTACCTCCTACGGAGGGATACGCCCCCCTATCCGACAGCACAACTCTTCTTT
TRDV1	TRDJ1	-	-	CALGDRRRVDKLIF	TGTGCTCTTGGGGACCGCCGGCGGGTGGATAAACTCATCTTT
TRDV1	TRDJ1	-	-	CALGELSSLRDAWTDKLIF	TGTGCTCTTGGGGAACTATCCTCCCTGAGGGATGCGTGGACCGATAAACTCATCTTT
TRDV1	TRDJ1	-	-	CALGASGLRRCTTCLTWTDKLIF	TGTGCTCTTGGGGCATCGGGGTTACGGAGATGTACTACCTGCCTTACGTGGACCGATAAACTCATCTTT
TRDV1	TRDJ1	few	TRDD3	CALGPLSLQTSTGGYPLYTDKLIF	TGTGCTCTTGGGCCCCTGTCACTTCAGACCTCGACTGGGGGATACCCCCTGTACACCGATAAACTCATCTTT
TRDV1	TRDJ1	few	-	CALGVRPSSGGPGADKLIF	TGTGCTCTTGGGGTCCGGCCTTCCTCGGGGGGACCTGGGGCCGATAAACTCATCTTT